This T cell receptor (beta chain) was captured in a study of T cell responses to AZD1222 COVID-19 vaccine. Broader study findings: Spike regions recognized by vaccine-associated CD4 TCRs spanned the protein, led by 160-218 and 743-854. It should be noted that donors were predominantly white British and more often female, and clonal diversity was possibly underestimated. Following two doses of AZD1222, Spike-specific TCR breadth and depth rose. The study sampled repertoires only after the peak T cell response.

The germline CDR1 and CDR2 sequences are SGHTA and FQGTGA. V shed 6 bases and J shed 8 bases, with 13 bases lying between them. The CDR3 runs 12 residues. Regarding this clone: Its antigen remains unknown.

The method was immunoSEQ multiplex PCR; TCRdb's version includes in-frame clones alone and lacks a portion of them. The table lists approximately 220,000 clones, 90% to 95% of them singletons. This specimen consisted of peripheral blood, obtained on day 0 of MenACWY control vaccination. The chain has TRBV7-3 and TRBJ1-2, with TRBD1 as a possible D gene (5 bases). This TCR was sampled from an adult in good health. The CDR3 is CASSSGTQGYTF. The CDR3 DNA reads TGTGCCAGCAGTTCCGGGACTCAGGGCTACACCTTC.